These 10 T cell receptor beta chains share one sample of origin, sequenced in a study of blood T cell repertoires in COVID-19. The protocol was immunoSEQ multiplex PCR, while the TCRdb copy is restricted to in-frame clones and leaves out a portion. The table includes under 350,000 clones, 75% to 90% detected once. The sequencing input was PBMCs or T cells enriched from blood (not recorded which). The receptors derive from a woman aged 40 to 49 who had recovered from COVID-19.

V is TRBV7-2 and J is TRBJ2-7; 11 nucleotides align to TRBD2. Germline CDR1 and CDR2: SGHTA and FQGNSA. The CDR3 has 16 amino acids. Unmatched junction bases numbered 4, after V lost 1 base and J lost 2 bases. CDR3 residues: CASSLDSGRVTYEQYF. The CDR3 DNA reads as TGTGCCAGCAGCTTAGATAGCGGGAGGGTGACCTACGAGCAGTACTTC.

This chain uses TRBV19 with TRBJ2-2, with TRBD1 matching over 8 bases. Germline V CDR1 and CDR2: LNHDA, SQIVND (reference sequence). V lost 2 bases to trimming and J lost 0 bases; unmatched junction nucleotides: 5. CDR3 length equals 17 residues. CDR3 nucleotide sequence: TGTGCCAGTAGTATAAGCCCGGACAGGGCGAACACCGGGGAGCTGTTTTTT. Protein sequence: CASSISPDRANTGELFF.

The chain uses TRBV7-8 and TRBJ2-1, with 9 bases lining up with TRBD2. Per the germline V gene, CDR1 is SGHVS and CDR2 is FQNEAQ. After removal of 5 bases from V and 4 bases from J, the junction contained 18 bases not matched to a gene. The CDR3 is made up of 19 amino acids. This CDR3 reads CASSLPEGAGGLGYNEQFF. In DNA, the CDR3 is TGTGCCAGCAGCCTCCCGGAGGGGGCGGGGGGGCTAGGGTACAATGAGCAGTTCTTC.

This chain connects TRBV7-8 to TRBJ1-6, with D uncertain. Trimming cost V 2 bases and J 7 bases, with 3 bases left between them. The CDR3 is 12 residues long. Per the germline V gene, CDR1 is SGHVS and CDR2 is FQNEAQ. Written as DNA, the CDR3 is TGTGCCAGCAGCTTACAAAATTCACCCCTCCACTTT. Translated: CASSLQNSPLHF.

This CDR3 is CASSDRLQPQHF. The CDR3 DNA follows: TGTGCCAGCAGTGACCGTCTGCAGCCCCAGCATTTT. V is TRBV2 and J is TRBJ1-5; no clear D gene. This CDR3 is 12 amino acids long. In germline, CDR1 is SNHLY, CDR2 FYNNEI. V gave up 3 bases and J gave up 7 bases, with 7 bases separating them. Complete variable domain (other parts from reference TRBV2 and TRBJ1-5): EPEVTQTPSHQVTQMGQEVILRCVPISNHLYFYWYRQILGQKVEFLVSFYNNEISEKSEIFDDQFSVERPDGSNFTLKIRSTKLEDSAMYFCASSDRLQPQHFGDGTRLSIL.

V usage is TRBV19 and J usage is TRBJ1-6; maybe TRBD1 (6 bases). The CDR3 is 14 amino acids. The V end lost 3 bases, the J end lost 7 bases, and 10 bases lay between the germline ends. Germline CDR1 is LNHDA and CDR2 is SQIVND (reference sequence). Written as DNA, the CDR3 is TGTGCCAGTAGTATTCGGGGGGCAAATTCACCCCTCCACTTT. Protein sequence: CASSIRGANSPLHF. Using reference TRBV19 and TRBJ1-6 for the parts outside the CDR3, the full variable domain is DGGITQSPKYLFRKEGQNVTLSCEQNLNHDAMYWYRQDPGQGLRLIYYSQIVNDFQKGDIAEGYSVSREKKESFPLTVTSAQKNPTAFYLCASSIRGANSPLHFGNGTRLTVT.

The gene calls are TRBV15 and TRBJ2-1; 10 bases line up with TRBD1. Germline CDR1 and CDR2: LNHNV and YYDKDF (reference sequence). Trimming at V came to 1 base and at J to 5 bases, leaving 5 bases not matched to a gene. The CDR3 length is 16 residues. The CDR3 sequence is CATSRGQGAGNNEQFF. As DNA, the CDR3 is TGTGCCACCAGCAGAGGACAGGGGGCGGGGAACAATGAGCAGTTCTTC.

The chain joins TRBV5-1 to TRBJ2-1; 11 bases line up with TRBD2. The V segment lost 3 bases and the J segment 9 bases; nucleotides outside the gene matches: 8. Germline values: CDR1 SGHRS, CDR2 YFSETQ. The CDR3 contains 15 residues. The CDR3 DNA follows: TGCGCCAGCAGCTCACTAGCGGGGGCCCCGGGTGAGCAGTTCTTC. Protein: CASSSLAGAPGEQFF.

The chain is built from TRBV5-4 and TRBJ2-2, with 8 bases aligning to TRBD2. The J segment lost 6 bases and the V segment lost 0 bases, leaving 4 bases of the junction unmatched. The CDR3 is 15 amino acids. Germline CDR1 reads SGHNT; CDR2 reads YYREEE (reference sequence). CDR3 DNA sequence: TGTGCCAGCAGCTTGGCCGGGGGGGGGCCCGGGGAGCTGTTTTTT. Translating it yields CASSLAGGGPGELFF.

The CDR3 is CASSVTEMNTEAFF. CDR3 sequence (DNA): TGTGCCAGCAGCGTAACAGAGATGAACACTGAAGCTTTCTTT. The chain uses TRBV11-2 and TRBJ1-1; D unclear. This CDR3 region has 14 residues. Per the germline V gene, CDR1 is SGHAT and CDR2 is FQNNGV. The V end was cut by 5 bases, the J end by 0 bases, with 10 bases between.